The source of this T cell receptor beta chain is a study of OX40 agonist ivuxolimab in advanced cancers. Study-wide context: Each dose-escalation patient presented with hepatocellular carcinoma, melanoma, renal cell or head and neck cancer.

Repertoires were generated with immunoSEQ multiplex PCR, while TCRdb's copy carries only in-frame clones and drops some. The sample lists 75,000 to 95,000 clones, 89% occurring once. This clone showed up just a few times. Its ends do not fully match the called genes, so a read error is possible. The CDR3 covers 15 residues. The germline V gene has CDR1 SSHAT and CDR2 FNYEAQ (reference sequence). This sequence joins TRBV7-7 and TRBJ2-2; 10 bases map to TRBD1. Sequenced material: CD4+ or CD8+ T cells sorted from blood, taken in a trial of the OX40 agonist ivuxolimab. This sequence was found in an adult with an advanced solid tumor such as melanoma, head and neck, liver or kidney cancer. The chain's CDR3 is CASSAGQGSTGELFF. The CDR3 bases are TGTGCTAGCAGCGCGGGACAGGGGAGCACCGGGGAGCTGTTTTTT.